The 25 T cell receptor beta chains in this list originate from one sample, sequenced in a study of T-cell reconstitution after alpha-beta-depleted transplantation in children. The library targeted TCRbeta and was prepared with unique molecular identifiers. TCRdb passed the PCR reads through MiXCR, listing each CDR3 protein once. This table holds roughly 490,000 distinct CDR3 sequences, about an eighth found once. The material sequenced was PBMCs, mostly from graft donor cells, taken 180 days after TCRalphabeta/CD19-depleted stem cell transplant. Source of these receptors: a female patient aged 2 to 10 who had a stem cell transplant for aplastic anemia, so the T cells may come from the graft donor.

This clonotype was counted a few times. This chain connects TRBV25-1 to TRBJ2-1, with D perhaps matching TRBD2 (5 bases). V gave up 5 bases and J gave up 10 bases, with 21 bases separating them. CDR3 size: 15 residues. Germline lookup yields CDR1 MGHDK and CDR2 SYGVNS. The CDR3 DNA is TGTGCCAGCAGTACCGCCGAAGAGGGTAACCGGGAGCAGTTCTTC. It encodes CASSTAEEGNREQFF.

This clonotype was observed a handful of times. V and J are TRBV19 and TRBJ1-2; TRBD1 matches 8 bases. The V gene's germline CDR1 is LNHDA and CDR2 SQIVND (reference sequence). CDR3 length equals 15 residues. Trimming took 6 bases from V and 7 from J; bases not matched to a gene: 13. CDR3 sequence reads: CASSILQSTGVGYTF. DNA of the CDR3: TGTGCCAGTAGCATACTCCAATCGACAGGGGTTGGCTACACCTTC.

This clonotype was counted a few times. The chain links TRBV28 to TRBJ2-7, with D possibly being TRBD1 or TRBD2 (5 bases each). Between the trimmed V and J ends, which lost 4 bases and 0 bases, there was a span of 16 bases. Looked up from germline, CDR1 is MDHEN and CDR2 is SYDVKM. The CDR3 covers 16 residues. The DNA of the CDR3 is TGTGCCAGCAGTTGGGGTATCGGGGCCCTCTCCTACGAGCAGTACTTC. This encodes CASSWGIGALSYEQYF.

This clonotype showed up just a few times. This chain's CDR3 is CASSQDVGVYNEQFF. The CDR3 region has the DNA TGCGCCAGCAGCCAAGATGTCGGAGTCTACAATGAGCAGTTCTTC. J is TRBJ2-1 and V is TRBV4-3, with D unclear. Between the trimmed V and J ends, which lost 0 bases and 3 bases, there was a span of 9 bases. Germline-derived CDR1 and CDR2 are LGHNA and YSLEER. The CDR3 covers 15 residues.

This clonotype was counted only a few times. The chain uses TRBV12-3 or TRBV12-4 and TRBJ2-5; D uncertain. The length of the CDR3 is 14 residues. V lost 7 bases and J 7 bases, leaving 19 bases between the germline ends. The CDR3 DNA follows: TGTGCCAGCACTCCTCCGAGGAGCTCGGGGACCCAGTACTTC. It codes for CASTPPRSSGTQYF.

The genes are TRBV7-2 and TRBJ1-2, with D maybe TRBD1 (5 bases). The CDR3 runs 14 residues. Germline-derived CDR1 and CDR2 are SGHTA and FQGNSA. Trimming shortened V by 5 bases and J by 5 bases, and 15 bases separated the two germline ends. The CDR3 loop reads CASSLVGPEYGYTF. CDR3 bases: TGTGCCAGCAGCCTAGTGGGGCCAGAGTATGGCTACACCTTC. Combining the CDR3 with reference TRBV7-2 and TRBJ1-2 gives the whole variable domain GAGVSQSPSNKVTEKGKDVELRCDPISGHTALYWYRQSLGQGLEFLIYFQGNSAPDKSGLPSDRFSAERTGGSVSTLTIQRTQQEDSAVYLCASSLVGPEYGYTFGSGTRLTVV.

This clonotype was detected ten times or more. The chain recombines TRBV29-1 with TRBJ2-3; 11 bases match TRBD2. The J segment lost 1 base and the V segment lost 2 bases, leaving 2 bases of the junction unmatched. Germline-derived CDR1 and CDR2 are SQVTM and ANQGSEA. This CDR3 comprises 15 residues. The CDR3 DNA reads TGCAGCGTTGAAACTAGCGGGAGCGGCACAGATACGCAGTATTTT. Its protein is CSVETSGSGTDTQYF.

V gene TRBV18 combines with J gene TRBJ2-2; D not certain. CDR3 length: 15 residues. Trimming took off 1 base at V and 3 bases at J, with 9 bases between the two ends. Germline loops: CDR1 KGHSH, CDR2 LQKENI. The CDR3 DNA reads TGTGCCAGCTCACCACGAACTTTGGACACCGGGGAGCTGTTTTTT. It is translated as CASSPRTLDTGELFF.

J is TRBJ2-7 and V is TRBV6-2 or TRBV6-3, with 13 positions matching TRBD2. This CDR3 comprises 21 residues. V dropped 6 bases and J dropped 5; count of bases not matched to a gene: 25. The germline V gene encodes CDR1 MNHEY and CDR2 SVGEGT. CDR3 sequence (DNA): TGTGCCAGCAGCCCAAGTCCGGGACAGAGGACTAGCGGGAGCCAGTCCCACGAGCAGTACTTC. Translated: CASSPSPGQRTSGSQSHEQYF.

The sample holds many counts of this clonotype. The chain joins TRBV15 to TRBJ2-5; D is possibly TRBD2 (5 bases). The V end lost 0 bases, the J end lost 9 bases, and 8 bases lay between the germline ends. CDR3 size: 12 residues. CDR1 and CDR2 (germline): LNHNV, YYDKDF (reference sequence). Here the CDR3 reads CATSRDTLAQYF. For the CDR3, the DNA is TGTGCCACCAGCAGAGATACACTAGCCCAGTACTTC.

This clonotype was counted many times. V gene TRBV27 combines with J gene TRBJ2-1; D gene unclear. This CDR3 has 15 amino acids. The germline V gene has CDR1 MNHEY and CDR2 SMNVEV (reference sequence). Trimming removed 7 bases at V and 0 bases at J, with 13 bases between. This chain's CDR3 is CASTLSPSSYNEQFF. The CDR3 nucleotides are TGTGCCAGCACCCTCTCGCCGAGCTCCTACAATGAGCAGTTCTTC.

This chain uses TRBV11-2 with TRBJ2-7; 9 bases map to TRBD2. CDR1 SGHAT and CDR2 FQNNGV come from the germline V gene. This CDR3 comprises 17 residues. The V segment lost 5 bases and the J segment 3 bases; nucleotides outside the gene matches: 14. This CDR3 reads CASSLSLAGPPYYEQYF. The CDR3 DNA reads TGTGCCAGCAGCCTTAGTCTAGCGGGACCTCCCTACTACGAGCAGTACTTC.

This clonotype appeared a few times. J is TRBJ1-1 and V is TRBV20-1; D is unresolved. The CDR3 runs to 17 residues. V lost 6 bases, J lost 0 bases, and 23 bases lay in between. Per the germline V gene, CDR1 is DFQATT and CDR2 is SNEGSKA (reference sequence). CDR3 DNA sequence: TGCAGTGCCCTGATGGAAGGGCGTTTAAGGGTGAACACTGAAGCTTTCTTT. Protein sequence: CSALMEGRLRVNTEAFF.

This clonotype was seen a handful of times. This sequence joins TRBV29-1 and TRBJ2-5, with 7 bases aligning to TRBD1. The CDR3 is 12 amino acids. CDR1 is SQVTM, CDR2 ANQGSEA, per germline. J was trimmed by 5 bases and V by 7 bases; bases with no gene match: 7. This chain's CDR3 is CSATQGLETQYF. The CDR3 DNA sequence: TGCAGCGCAACACAGGGGCTGGAGACCCAGTACTTC.

As DNA, the CDR3 is TGTGCCAGCAGTGAAATGGGGACAGTCGCGGATACGCAGTATTTT. Amino acid sequence: CASSEMGTVADTQYF. The chain carries TRBV6-1 and TRBJ2-3; TRBD1 agrees at 7 bases. Trimming took 2 bases from V and 6 from J; bases not matched to a gene: 8. This CDR3 spans 15 amino acids. CDR1 and CDR2 from the germline V gene are MNHNS and SASEGT.

This clonotype has just a few counts. This chain links TRBV11-2 with TRBJ1-1; TRBD1 aligns across 7 bases. Germline loops: CDR1 SGHAT, CDR2 FQNNGV. The CDR3 runs 18 residues. V lost 5 bases, J lost 0 bases, and 15 bases stayed unmatched. The CDR3 coding sequence is TGTGCCAGCAGCCCTCATTGGTCAGGGGGACCCTTGAACACTGAAGCTTTCTTT. Amino acids: CASSPHWSGGPLNTEAFF.

A few counts support this clonotype. This chain uses TRBV5-1 with TRBJ2-5; 8 positions match TRBD1. V lost 2 bases to trimming and J lost 4 bases; unmatched junction nucleotides: 7. Germline assignment: CDR1 SGHRS and CDR2 YFSETQ. The CDR3 length is 15 residues. CDR3 nucleotides: TGCGCCAGCAGCTTTTCTTCAGGGGGCAGAGAGACCCAGTACTTC. This encodes CASSFSSGGRETQYF. The full variable domain, in which reference TRBV5-1 and TRBJ2-5 provide the parts outside the CDR3, is KAGVTQTPRYLIKTRGQQVTLSCSPISGHRSVSWYQQTPGQGLQFLFEYFSETQRNKGNFPGRFSGRQFSNSRSEMNVSTLELGDSALYLCASSFSSGGRETQYFGPGTRLLVL.

The V and J genes are TRBV5-6 and TRBJ1-3; TRBD1 agrees at 8 bases. CDR1 is SGHDT, CDR2 YYEEEE, per germline. The CDR3 is 15 amino acids. J gave up 3 bases and V 2 bases, and 4 bases lay outside the gene matches. In nucleotides, the CDR3 is TGTGCCAGCAGCTTCCCAGGGGGCGGTGGAAACACCATATATTTT. It encodes CASSFPGGGGNTIYF.

This clonotype was recorded at least ten times. The rearrangement links TRBV10-2 to TRBJ2-2; 10 bases agree with TRBD1. Germline CDR1 WSHSY, CDR2 SAAADI. This CDR3 comprises 17 residues. J lost 3 bases, V lost 3 bases, and 7 bases had no gene match. The CDR3 here is CASSDDRGRSDTGELFF. The CDR3 DNA is TGCGCCAGCAGTGACGACAGGGGGCGCTCGGACACCGGGGAGCTGTTTTTT.

V is TRBV20-1 and J is TRBJ2-7; possibly TRBD2 for D (6 bases). V was cut by 3 bases and J by 4 bases, with 16 bases left in between. Germline-derived CDR1 and CDR2 are DFQATT and SNEGSKA (reference sequence). The CDR3 totals 14 residues. The CDR3 region has the DNA TGCAGTGCTAGGGCCCCGGGAGTCGGATACGAGCAGTACTTC. It specifies CSARAPGVGYEQYF.

A few counts support this clonotype. V usage is TRBV6-5 and J usage is TRBJ2-7, with D possibly called TRBD1 or TRBD2 (5 bases each). The CDR3 totals 12 residues. V lost 6 bases, J lost 5 bases, and 11 bases lay in between. The germline V gene encodes CDR1 MNHEY and CDR2 SVGAGI. The CDR3 DNA is TGTGCCAGCAGCTCAGGGACCCACGAGCAGTACTTC. Translation gives CASSSGTHEQYF.

The chain joins TRBV24-1 to TRBJ2-1, with D maybe TRBD1 (6 bases). V lost 1 base, J lost 4 bases, and 7 bases lay in between. CDR3 size: 14 residues. Per germline, CDR1 KGHDR and CDR2 SFDVKD. The CDR3 DNA is TGTGCCACCAGTGATTTACAGGGATACAATGAGCAGTTCTTC. This codes for CATSDLQGYNEQFF.

This clonotype was recorded many times. The gene calls are TRBV5-1 and TRBJ2-1; 9 bases fit TRBD1. The V gene's germline CDR1 is SGHRS and CDR2 YFSETQ. The CDR3 sequence is 17 residues long. J gave up 8 bases and V 4 bases, and 16 bases lay outside the gene matches. The CDR3 loop reads CASSQLPSGQGRDEQFF. CDR3 in DNA: TGCGCCAGCAGCCAGCTTCCCTCGGGACAGGGCAGGGATGAGCAGTTCTTC. Full variable domain (rest looked up from reference TRBV5-1 and TRBJ2-1): KAGVTQTPRYLIKTRGQQVTLSCSPISGHRSVSWYQQTPGQGLQFLFEYFSETQRNKGNFPGRFSGRQFSNSRSEMNVSTLELGDSALYLCASSQLPSGQGRDEQFFGPGTRLTVL.

The rearrangement joins TRBV15 to TRBJ1-1; D gene uncertain. Trimming removed 4 bases at V and 8 bases at J, with 14 bases between. Germline loops: CDR1 LNHNV, CDR2 YYDKDF (reference sequence). CDR3 size: 13 residues. CDR3 nucleotides: TGTGCCACCAGCATTATGACTAAGGTAGAAGCTTTCTTT. Its translation is CATSIMTKVEAFF.

V gene TRBV28 combines with J gene TRBJ1-1; D possibly corresponds to TRBD1 (5 bases). The V end lost 3 bases, the J end lost 4 bases, and 12 bases lay between the germline ends. Germline V gives CDR1 MDHEN, CDR2 SYDVKM. The CDR3 runs 14 residues. CDR3 protein: CASSFRGRATEAFF. CDR3 sequence (DNA): TGTGCCAGCAGTTTCCGAGGCAGGGCCACTGAAGCTTTCTTT.